This TCR beta chain originates from a study of CD8+ T cells in alopecia areata. Investigators isolated RNA and reverse transcribed it into cDNA to act as the sequencing template. TCRdb's table, derived via immunoSEQ multiplex PCR, lists solely in-frame clones and lacks some. This table holds some 110,000 clones, around two fifths found once. CDR3 size: 14 residues. The germline V gene has CDR1 MDHEN and CDR2 SYDVKM. Between the trimmed V and J ends, which lost 1 base and 5 bases, there was a span of 9 bases. This clone has only a few counts. The sample was CD4+ T cells sorted from blood. The receptor comes from a human donor with alopecia areata. J is TRBJ2-1 and V is TRBV28; possible D gene TRBD2, 5 bases. The CDR3 DNA sequence: TGTGCCAGCAGTTTATTGGCTAGCAACAATGAGCAGTTCTTC. Translating it yields CASSLLASNNEQFF.